Sequencing of this T cell receptor (beta chain) was carried out in a study of cytomegalovirus exposure and HLA in healthy donors. Study context: HLA-typed donors contributed about 85 million unique TCRs, which were held in an early data release.

PCR used 60 Vbeta primers and 13 Jbeta primers. Method: immunoSEQ multiplex PCR; TCRdb's copy keeps in-frame clones and lacks some. The profile shows about 120,000 clones, roughly 78% of them singletons. Whole-study results and caveats: At a 0.05 false discovery rate, a later analysis found 16,951 TCR beta sequences to be associated with HLA alleles. The Asian-associated ancestry cluster reportedly had fewer N-insertions than the approximately 610-donor mean in a later analysis. The authors reported that TCR beta sequences could predict HLA-A and HLA-B alleles. These predictions were accurate for most subjects in the first cohort.

Germline lookup yields CDR1 LNHDA and CDR2 SQIVND (reference sequence). CDR3 size: 14 residues. V dropped 6 bases and J dropped 5; count of bases not matched to a gene: 9. Notes on this clone: Its antigen is not known.

This receptor was identified in a young man in good health and CMV-seronegative. Sequencing input: PBMCs. This sequence joins TRBV19 and TRBJ2-7; TRBD1 aligns across 8 bases. The CDR3 here is CASRRTGSSHEQYF. The CDR3 DNA sequence: TGTGCCAGTAGGCGGACAGGGTCGTCCCACGAGCAGTACTTC.